These 25 T cell receptor beta chains originate from one sample sequenced in a study of graft-versus-host responses after intestinal transplantation. These receptors have no identified antigens. Data came from immunoSEQ multiplex PCR; TCRdb stores just in-frame clones and leaves some out. Of fewer than 120,000 clones in the sample, just over 90% were seen once. The sequenced sample was unstimulated CD8+ T cells sorted from spleen or lymph node cells, obtained before intestinal transplant. Receptor source: a human donor who received an intestinal transplant.

The J gene is TRBJ2-5, the V gene TRBV4-1, with 7 bases fitting TRBD2. The germline V gene has CDR1 MGHRA and CDR2 YSYEKL. This CDR3 spans 15 amino acids. V was pared by 0 bases and J by 1 base, with 2 bases of the junction left unmatched. CDR3 loop: CASSQEAGFQETQYF. CDR3 coding DNA: TGCGCCAGCAGCCAAGAAGCGGGGTTCCAAGAGACCCAGTACTTC.

V and J are TRBV27 and TRBJ2-6; D gene ambiguous. Germline CDR1 is MNHEY and CDR2 is SMNVEV (reference sequence). The germline V and J ends were trimmed by 0 bases and 4 bases, with 10 bases remaining between them. This CDR3 contains 16 residues. The CDR3 DNA is TGTGCCAGCAGTTTATCCTCTTCCGGGGGGGCCAACGTCCTGACTTTC. Its translation: CASSLSSSGGANVLTF.

The chain employs TRBV11-2 and TRBJ2-7, with 9 positions matching TRBD1. This CDR3 is built from 15 residues. The germline CDR1 and CDR2 sequences are SGHAT and FQNNGV. The V gene end was trimmed by 4 bases and the J gene end by 2 bases; junction bases not matched to a gene: 6. CDR3 amino acids: CASSSRDRDPYEQYF. As DNA, the CDR3 is TGTGCCAGCAGCTCTCGGGACAGGGACCCCTACGAGCAGTACTTC.

This clone showed up just a few times. The rearrangement joins TRBV7-9 to TRBJ1-2, with D unresolved. The germline CDR1 and CDR2 sequences are SEHNR and FQNEAQ (reference sequence). Trimming took off 1 base at V and 4 bases at J, with 10 bases between the two ends. CDR3 size: 14 residues. CDR3 sequence reads: CASSLGEQPYGYTF. As DNA, the CDR3 is TGTGCCAGCAGCTTAGGGGAACAGCCCTATGGCTACACCTTC. Filled out from reference TRBV7-9 and TRBJ1-2, the complete variable domain reads DTGVSQNPRHKITKRGQNVTFRCDPISEHNRLYWYRQTLGQGPEFLTYFQNEAQLEKSRLLSDRFSAERPKGSFSTLEIQRTEQGDSAMYLCASSLGEQPYGYTFGSGTRLTVV.

The chain employs TRBV19 and TRBJ2-7; D is ambiguous. V lost 0 bases and J 5 bases, leaving 11 bases between the germline ends. Germline V gene lookup returns CDR1 LNHDA and CDR2 SQIVND (reference sequence). The CDR3 sequence is 14 residues long. CDR3 amino acids: CASSIDRQADEQYF. The CDR3 nucleotides read TGTGCCAGTAGTATAGATCGGCAGGCGGACGAGCAGTACTTC.

The chain couples TRBV7-6 to TRBJ2-3; TRBD2 aligns across 9 bases. The CDR3 is made up of 17 amino acids. Unmatched junction bases numbered 7, after V lost 2 bases and J lost 1 base. Germline V lookup: CDR1 SGHVS, CDR2 FNYEAQ. Here the CDR3 reads CASSLRLAEAGTDTQYF. In DNA, the CDR3 is TGTGCCAGCAGCTTACGACTAGCGGAAGCAGGCACAGATACGCAGTATTTT.

The gene calls are TRBV29-1 and TRBJ1-2, with D possibly being TRBD1 (5 bases). V was shortened by 2 bases and J by 6 bases, with 13 bases between the two germline ends. CDR3 length: 13 residues. Germline CDR1 SQVTM, CDR2 ANQGSEA. The CDR3 DNA reads TGCAGCGTTGAATTGGACATGTTGGATGGCTACACCTTC. Translated: CSVELDMLDGYTF.

This sequence joins TRBV4-1 and TRBJ2-7, with 9 bases fitting TRBD2. The CDR3 contains 15 residues. The germline V gene has CDR1 MGHRA and CDR2 YSYEKL. The V and J ends lost 1 base and 6 bases, in that order; junction bases with no gene match: 7. The CDR3, as DNA: TGCGCCAGCAGCCAAGGGCTAGCGGGACTGGGCGAGCAGTACTTC. Protein: CASSQGLAGLGEQYF.

The chain uses TRBV18 and TRBJ1-2; 9 nucleotides line up with TRBD1. Trimming cost V 7 bases and J 4 bases; bases outside gene matches: 10. Germline V gives CDR1 KGHSH, CDR2 LQKENI. This CDR3 comprises 15 residues. The CDR3 DNA sequence: TGTGCCAGCTATTCCGGGACAGGGACCCTCTATGGCTACACCTTC. This codes for CASYSGTGTLYGYTF.

The chain carries TRBV11-2 and TRBJ1-5; tentatively, D is TRBD1 (6 bases). This CDR3 contains 15 residues. CDR1 and CDR2 (germline): SGHAT, FQNNGV. Trimming removed 5 bases at V and 1 base at J, with 12 bases between. DNA of the CDR3: TGTGCCAGCAGCCTTACAGGGTTAAGCAATCAGCCCCAGCATTTT. This gives the protein CASSLTGLSNQPQHF.

The chain has TRBV5-4 and TRBJ1-1; 7 bases line up with TRBD1. This CDR3 comprises 13 residues. Germline V lookup: CDR1 SGHNT, CDR2 YYREEE (reference sequence). The V gene end was trimmed by 7 bases and the J gene end by 2 bases; junction bases not matched to a gene: 5. The CDR3 coding sequence is TGTGCCAGCGCGGGACAGCCCAACACTGAAGCTTTCTTT. It codes for CASAGQPNTEAFF.

This chain uses TRBV11-2 with TRBJ2-1; D not resolved. V dropped 2 bases and J dropped 0 bases, with 11 bases sitting between them. Looked up from germline, CDR1 is SGHAT and CDR2 is FQNNGV. This CDR3 has 16 residues. The chain's CDR3 is CASSLSSSSSYNEQFF. The CDR3 bases are TGTGCCAGCAGCTTATCTTCTTCGAGCTCCTACAATGAGCAGTTCTTC.

The rearrangement joins TRBV6-6 to TRBJ2-4; either TRBD1 or TRBD2 may fit D (6 bases each). Germline V gene data show CDR1 as MNHNY and CDR2 as SVGAGI (reference sequence). Trimming left V 7 bases short and J 14 bases short, with 15 bases between. The CDR3 extends over 11 amino acids. CDR3 sequence reads: CASMEGDFKYF. The CDR3 coding sequence is TGTGCCAGCATGGAGGGGGATTTTAAGTACTTC.

The chain couples TRBV7-8 to TRBJ2-7, with TRBD2 matching 14 bases. The CDR3 spans 17 residues. In germline, CDR1 is SGHVS, CDR2 FQNEAQ. Trimming at V came to 5 bases and at J to 3 bases, leaving 9 bases not matched to a gene. For the CDR3, the DNA is TGTGCCAGCAGCCCCGGGACTAGCGGGAGAAGCCTCTACGAGCAGTACTTC. Amino acid sequence: CASSPGTSGRSLYEQYF.

The count of this clone is one. The rearrangement joins TRBV6-5 to TRBJ2-1, with 8 bases fitting TRBD2. CDR3 length: 15 amino acids. Unmatched junction bases numbered 10, after V lost 6 bases and J lost 6 bases. From germline, CDR1 is MNHEY and CDR2 SVGAGI. CDR3 residues: CASSPGSGSLNEQFF. CDR3 DNA: TGTGCCAGCAGCCCAGGGAGCGGGAGTCTCAATGAGCAGTTCTTC.

The gene calls are TRBV4-1 and TRBJ2-1; D gene uncertain. CDR1 and CDR2 (germline): MGHRA, YSYEKL. V gave up 1 base and J gave up 4 bases, with 14 bases separating them. The CDR3 contains 16 residues. Here the CDR3 reads CASSQGFAEIYNEQFF. Here the CDR3 DNA reads TGCGCCAGCAGCCAAGGGTTTGCGGAAATATACAATGAGCAGTTCTTC.

The CDR3 DNA reads TGTGCCAGCAGTTACTCGGTAACGGGAGGGACAGATACGCAGTATTTT. The encoded protein is CASSYSVTGGTDTQYF. This sequence joins TRBV6-5 and TRBJ2-3; 8 nucleotides match TRBD2. The germline V gene encodes CDR1 MNHEY and CDR2 SVGAGI. This CDR3 comprises 16 residues. After removal of 0 bases from V and 3 bases from J, the junction contained 5 bases not matched to a gene.

The chain links TRBV4-1 to TRBJ2-7, with a weak D call TRBD1 (6 bases). Germline V gene data show CDR1 as MGHRA and CDR2 as YSYEKL. The CDR3 extends over 13 amino acids. V was shortened by 5 bases and J by 1 base, with 9 bases between the two germline ends. In nucleotides, the CDR3 is TGCGCCAGCAGCTACGGACAGTCCTACGAGCAGTACTTC. It yields the protein CASSYGQSYEQYF.

The chain joins TRBV5-1 to TRBJ2-3; 7 nucleotides align to TRBD1. V lost 0 bases, J lost 1 base, and 2 bases stayed unmatched. From germline, CDR1 is SGHRS and CDR2 YFSETQ. This CDR3 has 15 residues. The chain's CDR3 is CASSLGQGGTDTQYF. Written as DNA, the CDR3 is TGCGCCAGCAGCTTGGGGCAGGGGGGCACAGATACGCAGTATTTT.

The chain is built from TRBV6-4 and TRBJ1-3; D unresolved. Germline-derived CDR1 and CDR2 are MRHNA and SNTAGT. The CDR3 runs 14 residues. Trimming took 6 bases from V and 0 from J, leaving 9 bases between them. CDR3 loop: CASSTTYSGNTIYF. CDR3 DNA: TGTGCCAGCAGCACGACCTACTCTGGAAACACCATATATTTT.

A note on this clone: At the DNA level, this CDR3 is encoded by other sequences in the same sample as well. V usage is TRBV7-9 and J usage is TRBJ2-7; tentative D call: TRBD2 (5 bases). The ends were cut back, 0 bases at V and 2 bases at J, with 5 bases in the middle. The CDR3 covers 13 residues. Germline CDR1 and CDR2: SEHNR and FQNEAQ (reference sequence). CDR3 loop: CASSLAGAYEQYF. The DNA of the CDR3 is TGTGCCAGCAGCTTAGCGGGAGCCTACGAGCAGTACTTC.

This clone was detected only once. The chain carries TRBV9 and TRBJ1-5; D is unresolved. Germline CDR1 is SGDLS and CDR2 is YYNGEE. This CDR3 is built from 15 residues. Deletions cut 0 bases from V and 1 base from J, with 8 bases between. This CDR3 reads CASSVGALSNQPQHF. The CDR3 DNA is TGTGCCAGCAGCGTAGGGGCGCTGAGCAATCAGCCCCAGCATTTT.

The CDR3 sequence is CASGRGETQYF. CDR3 DNA: TGTGCCAGCGGCCGCGGGGAGACCCAGTACTTC. This chain connects TRBV7-9 to TRBJ2-5, with D possibly being TRBD2 (5 bases). This CDR3 contains 11 residues. Deletions cut 8 bases from V and 5 bases from J, with 9 bases between. CDR1 and CDR2 from the germline V gene are SEHNR and FQNEAQ (reference sequence).

This chain joins TRBV11-3 and TRBJ2-1; 8 positions match TRBD1. The J segment lost 7 bases and the V segment lost 5 bases, leaving 4 bases of the junction unmatched. The CDR3 runs to 13 residues. Germline V CDR1 and CDR2: SGHNT, YENEEA. In DNA form, the CDR3 reads TGTGCCAGCAGCGGACAGGGATCTAATGAGCAGTTCTTC. It specifies CASSGQGSNEQFF.

CDR3 sequence: CASSLALAGTYNEQFF. For the CDR3, the DNA is TGTGCCAGCAGCTTAGCCTTAGCGGGAACGTACAATGAGCAGTTCTTC. The rearrangement joins TRBV7-9 to TRBJ2-1; 8 positions agree with TRBD2. CDR1 is SEHNR and CDR2 is FQNEAQ in the germline V gene (reference sequence). J gave up 4 bases and V 0 bases, and 5 bases lay outside the gene matches. The CDR3 totals 16 residues.